One sample yielded the 2 T cell receptor beta chains listed below, sequenced in a study of memory B cells and T cells in multiple sclerosis. After stimulus-free culture, autoproliferating CFSE-dim and non-proliferating CFSE-high T cells were sequenced separately. Pooled replicate wells came from about 50 million CFSE-labeled PBMCs cultured 7 days without stimulus. For these receptors, no antigen is known. This table comes from immunoSEQ multiplex PCR, and its TCRdb copy is limited to in-frame clones, with some not included. The sample lists tens of thousands of clones; roughly 82% were seen once. Sequencing was performed on PBMCs from blood kept in culture. These receptors all stem from a human donor with multiple sclerosis.

The rearrangement links TRBV2 to TRBJ1-2, with a possible D match to TRBD1 (6 bases). Looked up from germline, CDR1 is SNHLY and CDR2 is FYNNEI. V lost 5 bases, J lost 5 bases, and 18 bases lay in between. The CDR3 spans 15 residues. The CDR3 DNA is TGTGCCAGCAGTTTTACTAACAGGGACCCTTATGGCTACACCTTC. Amino acids: CASSFTNRDPYGYTF.

The chain employs TRBV19 and TRBJ2-1, with a possible D match to TRBD1 (5 bases). Germline CDR1 and CDR2: LNHDA and SQIVND (reference sequence). V was trimmed by 3 bases and J by 8 bases, leaving 17 bases between them. CDR3 length equals 15 residues. The CDR3 reads CASSIGQGKGYEQFF. CDR3 in DNA: TGTGCCAGTAGTATTGGTCAGGGAAAAGGATATGAGCAGTTCTTC.